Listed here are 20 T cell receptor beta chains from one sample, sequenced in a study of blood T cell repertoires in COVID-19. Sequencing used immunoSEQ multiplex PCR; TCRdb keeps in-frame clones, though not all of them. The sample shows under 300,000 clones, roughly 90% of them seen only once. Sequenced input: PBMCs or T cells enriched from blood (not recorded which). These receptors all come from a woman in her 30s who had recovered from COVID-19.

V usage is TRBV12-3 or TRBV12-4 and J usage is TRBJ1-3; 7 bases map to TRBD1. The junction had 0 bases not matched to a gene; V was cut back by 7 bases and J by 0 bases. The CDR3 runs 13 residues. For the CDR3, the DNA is TGTGCCAGCAAGGGGGCCTCTGGAAACACCATATATTTT. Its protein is CASKGASGNTIYF.

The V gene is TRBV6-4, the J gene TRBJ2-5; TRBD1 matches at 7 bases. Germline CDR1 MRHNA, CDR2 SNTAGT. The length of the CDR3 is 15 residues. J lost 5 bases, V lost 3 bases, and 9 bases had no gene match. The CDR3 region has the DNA TGTGCCAGCAGTGAGTCAGGGGGAAGGTCGGAGACCCAGTACTTC. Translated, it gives CASSESGGRSETQYF.

The CDR3 sequence is CASSEGYRGGYEQYF. For the CDR3, the DNA is TGTGCCAGCAGTGAGGGGTACAGGGGAGGATACGAGCAGTACTTC. The chain links TRBV2 to TRBJ2-7; tentatively, D is TRBD1 (7 bases). V was trimmed by 3 bases and J by 4 bases, leaving 16 bases between them. The germline CDR1 and CDR2 sequences are SNHLY and FYNNEI. This CDR3 has 15 amino acids.

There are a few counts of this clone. The CDR3 is CASSWRVSSEQYF. The CDR3 bases are TGCGCCAGCAGCTGGAGGGTTAGTTCCGAGCAGTACTTC. The V gene is TRBV5-1, the J gene TRBJ2-7; D is perhaps TRBD2 (6 bases). Germline assignment: CDR1 SGHRS and CDR2 YFSETQ. V lost 3 bases and J lost 6, with 13 bases in between. This CDR3 spans 13 amino acids.

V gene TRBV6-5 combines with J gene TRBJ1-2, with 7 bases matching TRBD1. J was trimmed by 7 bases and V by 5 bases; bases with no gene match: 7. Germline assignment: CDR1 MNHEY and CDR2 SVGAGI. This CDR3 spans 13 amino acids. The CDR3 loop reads CASSLGQALGYTF. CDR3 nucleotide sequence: TGTGCCAGCAGTCTAGGACAGGCTCTTGGCTACACCTTC.

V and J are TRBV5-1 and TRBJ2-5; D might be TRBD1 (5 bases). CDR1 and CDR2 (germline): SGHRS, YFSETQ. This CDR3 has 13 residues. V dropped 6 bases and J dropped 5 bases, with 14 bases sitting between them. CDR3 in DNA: TGCGCCAGCACCAGGGCTAGTCGGGAGACCCAGTACTTC. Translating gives CASTRASRETQYF.

The CDR3 bases are TGTGCCAGCAGTGAAATCCGGACAGCAACTGAAGCTTTCTTT. It encodes CASSEIRTATEAFF. The chain couples TRBV2 to TRBJ1-1; a possible D gene is TRBD1 (6 bases). Germline V gene data show CDR1 as SNHLY and CDR2 as FYNNEI. Trimming left V 2 bases short and J 5 bases short, with 12 bases between. The CDR3 is 14 amino acids. The full variable domain, in which reference TRBV2 and TRBJ1-1 provide the parts outside the CDR3, is EPEVTQTPSHQVTQMGQEVILRCVPISNHLYFYWYRQILGQKVEFLVSFYNNEISEKSEIFDDQFSVERPDGSNFTLKIRSTKLEDSAMYFCASSEIRTATEAFFGQGTRLTVV.

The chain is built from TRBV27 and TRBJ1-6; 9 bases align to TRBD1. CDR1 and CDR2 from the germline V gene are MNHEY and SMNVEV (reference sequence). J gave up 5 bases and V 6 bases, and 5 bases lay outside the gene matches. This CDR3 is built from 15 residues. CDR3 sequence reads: CASSPRDRDNSPLHF. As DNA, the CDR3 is TGTGCCAGCAGCCCCCGGGACAGGGATAATTCACCCCTCCACTTT.

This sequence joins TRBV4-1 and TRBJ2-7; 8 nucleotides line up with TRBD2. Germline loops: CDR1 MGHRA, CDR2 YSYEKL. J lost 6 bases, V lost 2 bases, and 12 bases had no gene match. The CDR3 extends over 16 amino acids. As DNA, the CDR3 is TGCGCCAGCAGCCAAACGGAGACTAGCGCCTTTTTCGAGCAGTACTTC. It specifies CASSQTETSAFFEQYF.

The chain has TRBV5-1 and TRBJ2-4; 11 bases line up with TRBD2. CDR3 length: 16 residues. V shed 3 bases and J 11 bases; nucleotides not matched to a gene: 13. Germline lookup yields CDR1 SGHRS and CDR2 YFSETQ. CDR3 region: CASSSLSGTSGGVQYF. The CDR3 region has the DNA TGCGCCAGCAGCTCACTTTCCGGGACTAGCGGTGGGGTTCAGTACTTC.

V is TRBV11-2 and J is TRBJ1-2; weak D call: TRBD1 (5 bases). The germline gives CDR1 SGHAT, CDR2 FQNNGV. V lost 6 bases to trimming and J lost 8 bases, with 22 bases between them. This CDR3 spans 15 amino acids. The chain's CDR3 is CASSRAGFNREGYTF. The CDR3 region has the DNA TGTGCCAGCAGTAGGGCAGGGTTTAATCGGGAGGGCTACACCTTC.

The CDR3 sequence is CASSFPRTGVDGYTF. The CDR3 DNA is TGTGCCAGCAGTTTCCCCCGGACAGGGGTCGACGGCTACACCTTC. The rearrangement uses TRBV28 and TRBJ1-2, with TRBD1 matching 9 bases. CDR1 and CDR2 from the germline V gene are MDHEN and SYDVKM. The V and J ends lost 3 bases and 8 bases, in that order; junction bases with no gene match: 10. The CDR3 has 15 amino acids.

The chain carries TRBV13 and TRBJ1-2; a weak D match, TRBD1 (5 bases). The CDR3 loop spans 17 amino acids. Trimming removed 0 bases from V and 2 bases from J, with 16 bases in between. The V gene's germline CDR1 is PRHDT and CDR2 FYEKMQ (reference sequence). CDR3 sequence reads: CASSLGAGRGENYGYTF. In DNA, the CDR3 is TGTGCCAGCAGCTTAGGGGCAGGGCGGGGTGAGAACTATGGCTACACCTTC.

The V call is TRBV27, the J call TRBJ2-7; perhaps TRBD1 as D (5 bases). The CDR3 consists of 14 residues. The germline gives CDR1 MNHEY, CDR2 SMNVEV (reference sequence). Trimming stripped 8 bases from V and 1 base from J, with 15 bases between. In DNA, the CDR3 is TGTGCCAGCTCCCCGGTAGGGGTTTCCTACGAGCAGTACTTC. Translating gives CASSPVGVSYEQYF.

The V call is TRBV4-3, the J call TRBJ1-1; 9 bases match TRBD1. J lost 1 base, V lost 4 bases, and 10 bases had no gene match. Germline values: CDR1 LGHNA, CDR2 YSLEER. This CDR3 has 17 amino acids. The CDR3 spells CASSRANLQGANTEAFF. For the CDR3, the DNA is TGCGCCAGCAGCCGAGCGAACCTACAGGGGGCGAACACTGAAGCTTTCTTT.

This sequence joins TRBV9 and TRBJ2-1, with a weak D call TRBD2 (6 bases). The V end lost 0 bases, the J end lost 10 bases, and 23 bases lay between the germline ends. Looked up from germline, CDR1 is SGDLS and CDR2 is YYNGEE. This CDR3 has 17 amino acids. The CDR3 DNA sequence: TGTGCCAGCAGCGTAGGATGGGGTTTGGCGGGGCCCCAGGAGCAGTTCTTC. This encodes CASSVGWGLAGPQEQFF.

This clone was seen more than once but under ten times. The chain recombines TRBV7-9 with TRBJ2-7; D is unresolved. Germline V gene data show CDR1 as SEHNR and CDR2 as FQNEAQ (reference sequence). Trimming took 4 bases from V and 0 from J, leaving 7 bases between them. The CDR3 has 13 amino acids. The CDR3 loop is CASSYLVSYEQYF. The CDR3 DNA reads TGTGCCAGCAGCTACTTAGTCTCCTACGAGCAGTACTTC.

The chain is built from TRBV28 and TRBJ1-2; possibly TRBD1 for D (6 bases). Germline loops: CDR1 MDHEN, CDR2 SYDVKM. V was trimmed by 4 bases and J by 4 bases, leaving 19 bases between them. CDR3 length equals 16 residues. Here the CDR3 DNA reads TGTGCCAGCAGTTCCCTCGAGGGGGTAACCACCTATGGCTACACCTTC. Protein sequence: CASSSLEGVTTYGYTF.

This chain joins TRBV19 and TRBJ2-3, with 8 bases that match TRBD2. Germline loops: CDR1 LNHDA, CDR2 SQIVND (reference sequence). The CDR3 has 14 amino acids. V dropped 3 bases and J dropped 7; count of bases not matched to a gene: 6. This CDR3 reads CASSIPGLGYTQYF. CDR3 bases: TGTGCCAGTAGTATTCCGGGACTAGGTTATACGCAGTATTTT.

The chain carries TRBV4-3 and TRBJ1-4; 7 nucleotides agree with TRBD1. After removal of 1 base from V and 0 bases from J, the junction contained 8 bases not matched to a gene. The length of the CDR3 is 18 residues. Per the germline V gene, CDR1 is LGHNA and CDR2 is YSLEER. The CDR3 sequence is CASSQVLGTAATNEKLFF. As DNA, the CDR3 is TGCGCCAGCAGCCAAGTACTTGGGACAGCCGCAACTAATGAAAAACTGTTTTTT.